What follows is one TCR beta chain and its context. Its specificity is not known. The data were taken from a study of cytomegalovirus exposure and HLA in healthy donors. PCR amplification relied on 60 Vbeta primers (plus 13 Jbeta primers). The repertoire was sequenced with immunoSEQ multiplex PCR; TCRdb's copy has only in-frame clones and lacks some. The table has about 150,000 clones, approximately 80% seen once; the top ten hold roughly 5%. V lost 5 bases to trimming and J lost 5 bases, with 12 bases between them. Germline values: CDR1 SGHNT, CDR2 YENEEA. This CDR3 contains 13 residues. Study-level points and caveats: The study flagged some 170 TCR beta chains as cytomegalovirus-associated. Earlier analysis yielded a pattern in which most TCR beta V segments were productive about 90% or about 30% of the time.

This receptor was obtained from a young man in good health and CMV-seronegative. Sequencing was done on a sample of PBMCs. The chain links TRBV11-3 to TRBJ1-1, with a possible D match to TRBD1 (6 bases). CDR3 DNA: TGTGCCAGCAGCATAAGGCAGGGGACTGAAGCTTTCTTT. Translating gives CASSIRQGTEAFF.